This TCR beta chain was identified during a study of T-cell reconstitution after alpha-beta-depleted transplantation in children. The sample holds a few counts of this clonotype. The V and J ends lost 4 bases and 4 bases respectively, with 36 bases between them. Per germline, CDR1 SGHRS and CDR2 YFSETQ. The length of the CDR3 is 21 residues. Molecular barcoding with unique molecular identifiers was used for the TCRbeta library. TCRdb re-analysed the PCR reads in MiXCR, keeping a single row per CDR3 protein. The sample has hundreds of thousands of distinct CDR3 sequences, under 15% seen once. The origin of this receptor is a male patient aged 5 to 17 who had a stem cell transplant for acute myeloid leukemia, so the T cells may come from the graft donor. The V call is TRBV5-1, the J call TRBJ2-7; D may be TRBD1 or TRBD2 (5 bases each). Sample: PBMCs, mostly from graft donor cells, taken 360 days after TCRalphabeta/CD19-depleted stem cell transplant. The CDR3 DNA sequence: TGCGCCAGCAGCCACCCGGGGCCAGGATCCGGCCCCTCCGAAGCAGCTTACGAGCAGTACTTC. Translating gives CASSHPGPGSGPSEAAYEQYF.